A selection of T cell receptor beta chains follows, all from one sample in a study of Graves' ophthalmopathy and Graves' hyperthyroidism. MiXCR, applied by TCRdb to the multiplex PCR reads, yields one record per CDR3 protein. The sample records about 740,000 distinct CDR3 sequences, around 40% being singletons. Sequenced material: peripheral blood. Every receptor here comes from an adult man with Graves' ophthalmopathy. CDR3s include the opening cysteine and the closing phenylalanine or tryptophan. Size values are once, few and many counts, or a class for expanded clones, and some rows have none.

abundance,v_gene,j_gene,CDR3aa
many,TRBV2,TRBJ2-2,CASSRDRGRTGELFF
few,TRBV12-3/TRBV12-4,TRBJ1-2,CASSVTGFDTF
.,TRBV25-1,TRBJ2-2,CASSFGGSSNTGELFF
.,TRBV20-1,TRBJ1-4,CSAVTGTGIEKLFF
few,TRBV20-1,TRBJ1-3,CSARAHMGSGNTIYF
.,TRBV19,TRBJ1-1,CASSRASISGTEAFF
.,TRBV20-1,TRBJ2-7,CSARDLGRVPYEQYF
.,TRBV12-3/TRBV12-4,TRBJ2-5,CASSLALVVAGVRETQYF
.,TRBV10-3,TRBJ1-3,CAISPRVTYTIYF
few,TRBV20-1,TRBJ1-5,CSAIRSNSGQPQHF
few,TRBV24-1,TRBJ2-7,CATSDSKRGQGSSYEQYF
few,TRBV5-5,TRBJ1-1,CASSLHGPTGEAFF
.,TRBV29-1,TRBJ1-2,CSGRQGRRDGYTF
many,TRBV15,TRBJ2-5,CATSPTGGPVTQYF
.,TRBV25-1,TRBJ1-2,CASSLEPENGYTF
few,TRBV7-9,TRBJ2-2,CASSSWTGSGGELFF
many,TRBV20-1,TRBJ1-5,CSASGTGNQPQHF
.,TRBV25-1,TRBJ1-2,CASSPGPGPNYGYTF